A selection of T cell receptor beta chains follows, all from one sample in a study of T cell responses to AZD1222 COVID-19 vaccine. Using immunoSEQ multiplex PCR, the repertoire was profiled, and TCRdb retains in-frame clones only, with some absent. The data show some 130,000 clones, roughly 93% seen once. The sample was peripheral blood, taken on day 0 of AZD1222 vaccination. All receptors come from an adult in good health. The CDR3 runs from the conserved cysteine through the conserved F or W. D genes are given only for firm matches. Some rows have no size entry. The others give once, few or many, or a class for an expanded clone.

V	D	J	size	DNA	CDR3
TRBV10-2	NA	TRBJ2-3	NA	TGCGCCTCAAAGCTGCCTAGCACAGATACGCAGTATTTT	CASKLPSTDTQYF
TRBV4-1	NA	TRBJ2-5	NA	TGCGCCAGCAGCCAAGATGAACTGGTACAAGAGACCCAGTACTTC	CASSQDELVQETQYF
TRBV28	TRBD1	TRBJ1-2	NA	TGTGCCAGCAGTCCCGGGACAGTAACGCTCTATGGCTACACCTTC	CASSPGTVTLYGYTF
TRBV18	TRBD1	TRBJ1-2	few	TGTGCCAGCTCAGTCGGGACAGGAAATGGCTACACCTTC	CASSVGTGNGYTF
TRBV19	NA	TRBJ1-6	NA	TGTGCCAGCAGAGACTTCGGCCAAAGCAAGAATTCACCCCTCCACTTT	CASRDFGQSKNSPLHF
TRBV6-2/TRBV6-3	NA	TRBJ1-1	NA	TGTGCCAGCAGTTACGGCGGCGGGGGACCAGCTTTCTTT	CASSYGGGGPAFF
TRBV29-1	TRBD1	TRBJ1-4	NA	TGCAGCGCCCCTAGGCAGGGGGCGGGTGAAAAACTGTTTTTT	CSAPRQGAGEKLFF
TRBV2	TRBD2	TRBJ2-1	NA	TGTGCCAGCAGGAGGGACTTGATAGAGGGACTAGCGGGGGGGCAACACAATGAGCAGTTCTTC	CASRRDLIEGLAGGQHNEQFF
TRBV19	TRBD1	TRBJ1-1	NA	TGTGCCAGTAGTATCCAGGGGGCGAAGAACACTGAAGCTTTCTTT	CASSIQGAKNTEAFF
TRBV5-1	NA	TRBJ1-2	NA	TGCGCCAGCAGCTTGGTATCATTCGGGTATGGCTACACCTTC	CASSLVSFGYGYTF
TRBV6-2/TRBV6-3	NA	TRBJ2-1	NA	TGTGCCAGCAGTTATGTGGGACGGGGTGAGCAGTTCTTC	CASSYVGRGEQFF
TRBV7-3	NA	TRBJ2-3	NA	TGTGCCAGCAGCACCTCACCAGATACGCAGTATTTT	CASSTSPDTQYF
TRBV28	NA	TRBJ1-2	NA	TGTGCCAGCAGTTTGAGGCAGGTTGGCTACACCTTC	CASSLRQVGYTF
TRBV9	NA	TRBJ1-4	NA	TGTGCCAGCAGCCTTTTGGGGGCAACTAATGAAAAACTGTTTTTT	CASSLLGATNEKLFF
TRBV27	NA	TRBJ1-2	NA	TGTGCCAGCAGTTTCGGACAGAGATATGGCTACACCTTC	CASSFGQRYGYTF
TRBV27	NA	TRBJ2-7	NA	TGTGCCAGCAGTTTTGACGGTCCCTACGAGCAGTACTTC	CASSFDGPYEQYF
TRBV7-3	NA	TRBJ1-1	NA	TGTGCCAGCAGCTTAAGGCCGAGGGTCGGGCAGACGAACACTGAAGCTTTCTTT	CASSLRPRVGQTNTEAFF
TRBV7-9	NA	TRBJ1-2	NA	TGTGCCAGCAGCTTTACCCAGACCAAGTTTAACTATGGCTACACCTTC	CASSFTQTKFNYGYTF
TRBV30	TRBD1	TRBJ1-1	NA	TGTGCCTGGAGTAAGGGACAGATGAACACTGAAGCTTTCTTT	CAWSKGQMNTEAFF
TRBV30	TRBD1	TRBJ1-2	NA	TGTGCCTGGGTGGGACAGGGGAGTCCTTATAACTATGGCTACACCTTC	CAWVGQGSPYNYGYTF
TRBV3-1/TRBV3-2	NA	TRBJ1-5	NA	TGTGCCAGCAGCCAAGGTGACCGAAACAATCAGCCCCAGCATTTT	CASSQGDRNNQPQHF
TRBV4-2	NA	TRBJ2-2	NA	TGTGCCAGCAGCCAAGGGAGCGGGGAGCTGTTTTTT	CASSQGSGELFF
TRBV18	NA	TRBJ2-3	NA	TGTGCCAGCTCACCTGCTAGGACAGATACGCAGTATTTT	CASSPARTDTQYF
TRBV2	NA	TRBJ1-5	few	TGTGCCAGCAGGGAAAGGGGCAATAACCAGCCCCAGCATTTT	CASRERGNNQPQHF
TRBV20-1	NA	TRBJ1-2	NA	TGCAGTGCTAGCCACAGGTATGGCTACACCTTC	CSASHRYGYTF
TRBV2	TRBD2	TRBJ2-3	NA	TGTGCCAGCAGTGAAGGACTAGCTAGCACAGATACGCAGTATTTT	CASSEGLASTDTQYF
TRBV19	TRBD1	TRBJ2-7	NA	TGTGCCAGTAGTTTTACCGGGACAGGGCACAGCGAGCAGTACTTC	CASSFTGTGHSEQYF
TRBV4-3	NA	TRBJ1-5	NA	TGCGCCAGCAGCCAAGATGGGGGAAGGGGCGGTCAGCCCCAGCATTTT	CASSQDGGRGGQPQHF
TRBV25-1	NA	TRBJ2-7	NA	TGTGCCAGCAGTGAATTTAACAGGTGGGACGACGAGCAGTACTTC	CASSEFNRWDDEQYF
TRBV6-5	NA	TRBJ2-6	NA	TGTGCCAGCAGGGAGACAGCCTCTGGGGCCAACGTCCTGACTTTC	CASRETASGANVLTF
TRBV7-2	NA	TRBJ2-1	NA	TGTGCCAGCAGCACATCGACGGATAGAGAGCAGTTCTTC	CASSTSTDREQFF
TRBV3-1/TRBV3-2	TRBD2	TRBJ2-1	NA	TGTGCCAGCAGCCAAGGGACTAGCGGGGGGGCTGAGCAGTTCTTC	CASSQGTSGGAEQFF
TRBV27	NA	TRBJ1-6	once	TGTGCCAGCAGAAACCAGGGTCTTAATTCACCCCTCCACTTT	CASRNQGLNSPLHF
TRBV7-2	TRBD2	TRBJ2-7	NA	TGTGCCAGCAGCTACGGGACTAGCGGCATAGAGCAGTACTTC	CASSYGTSGIEQYF
TRBV12-3/TRBV12-4	NA	TRBJ2-1	NA	TGTGCCAGCAGTTTGGGGGCCTACAATGAGCAGTTCTTC	CASSLGAYNEQFF
TRBV10-2	NA	TRBJ1-2	NA	TGCGCCAGCAGTGAGGAACGGCACTATGGCTACACCTTC	CASSEERHYGYTF
TRBV25-1	NA	TRBJ2-3	NA	TGTGCCAGCAGTGAACCCCTTCTTACTGTGGGAGCAGATACGCAGTATTTT	CASSEPLLTVGADTQYF
TRBV30	TRBD1	TRBJ2-1	NA	TGTGCCTGGAGGGACAGGGGATTCAGTGAGCAGTTCTTC	CAWRDRGFSEQFF
TRBV9	TRBD1	TRBJ2-6	once	TGTGCCAGCAGCGGCACAGGGGACGTCCTGACTTTC	CASSGTGDVLTF
TRBV4-2	NA	TRBJ2-1	NA	TGTGCCAGCAGCCCTACTCGAGGGACTGGCTACAATGAGCAGTTCTTC	CASSPTRGTGYNEQFF
TRBV14	NA	TRBJ2-2	NA	TGTGCCAGCAGCCAACCCCGAAGGGCGCAGGGAAGGACCGGGGAGCTGTTTTTT	CASSQPRRAQGRTGELFF
TRBV20-1	NA	TRBJ2-3	once	TGCAGTGCTAGAAACACAGATACGCAGTATTTT	CSARNTDTQYF
TRBV5-1	NA	TRBJ2-7	once	TGCGCCAGCAGGAAGGGTCAAGACTACGAGCAGTACTTC	CASRKGQDYEQYF
TRBV3-1/TRBV3-2	NA	TRBJ2-2	NA	TGTGCCAGCAGCCCAAACCCCGCCTTGTCTAGGGCCGGGGAGCTGTTTTTT	CASSPNPALSRAGELFF
TRBV30	NA	TRBJ2-1	once	TGTGCCTGGAGAGTGTATTCCGGGGAACAGCAGTTCTTC	CAWRVYSGEQQFF
TRBV19	NA	TRBJ2-7	NA	TGTGCCAGTAGCGATCTCCGGGGTGCCTACGAGCAGTACTTC	CASSDLRGAYEQYF
TRBV6-4	NA	TRBJ1-2	NA	TGTGCCAGCAGTGACCAGCCGGGTATGGGGGGCTACACCTTC	CASSDQPGMGGYTF
TRBV5-1	NA	TRBJ2-3	NA	TGCGCCAGCAGCTTGGGGACTACATCAGATACGCAGTATTTT	CASSLGTTSDTQYF
TRBV27	NA	TRBJ1-4	NA	TGTGCCAGCAGACCCCGGGACGGCGTAACTAATGAAAAACTGTTTTTT	CASRPRDGVTNEKLFF